Listed below are T cell receptor beta chains from one sample, sequenced in a study of cytomegalovirus exposure and HLA in healthy donors. TCRdb's table, derived via immunoSEQ multiplex PCR, lists solely in-frame clones and lacks some. Of around 120,000 clones listed, 65% to 90% are singletons. The sequenced sample consisted of PBMCs. The origin of the receptors is a man between 18 and 29 years old in good health and CMV-seronegative. Each CDR3 is given with its conserved first and last residue. The D gene is left open where the match is weak. Where a row states a size, it is once, few, many or the class of an expanded clone; other rows omit it.

v_gene	j_gene	d_gene	abundance	CDR3nt	CDR3aa
TRBV6-5	TRBJ2-7	NA	NA	TGTGCCAGCGGACGACAGGTGACCTACGAGCAGTACTTC	CASGRQVTYEQYF
TRBV27	TRBJ2-1	NA	NA	TGTGCCAGCAAGGGGTTGAGGACAGCGTACAATGAGCAGTTCTTC	CASKGLRTAYNEQFF
TRBV6-5	TRBJ2-7	TRBD1	NA	TGTGCCAGCAGCGGGACAGGAGTCACCTACGAGCAGTACTTC	CASSGTGVTYEQYF
TRBV9	TRBJ2-2	NA	NA	TGTGCCAGCAGCACACAGGCGGCCACCGGGGAGCTGTTTTTT	CASSTQAATGELFF
TRBV28	TRBJ2-1	TRBD1	NA	TGTGCCAGCAGTTTAGGGCAGGGGGCGAAAAATGAGCAGTTCTTC	CASSLGQGAKNEQFF
TRBV10-3	TRBJ2-5	TRBD2	NA	TGTGCCATCAGTGGGGGGGGGAAGATGATTTTCGAGGAGACCCAGTACTTC	CAISGGGKMIFEETQYF
TRBV27	TRBJ1-5	NA	NA	TGTGCCAGCAGTTTATCCCCGGGAGGGGGTCAGCCCCAGCATTTT	CASSLSPGGGQPQHF
TRBV10-3	TRBJ2-7	NA	NA	TGTGCCATCAGTGTCCGGGGGAGCTCCTACGAGCAGTACTTC	CAISVRGSSYEQYF
TRBV5-8	TRBJ1-1	NA	NA	TGTGCCAGCACCTTGGGACAAAGATTTGAAGCTTTCTTT	CASTLGQRFEAFF
TRBV9	TRBJ1-4	TRBD1	NA	TGTGCCAGCAGCTTCGCGGGACAGGGAGGGGAAAAACTGTTTTTT	CASSFAGQGGEKLFF
TRBV4-3	TRBJ2-1	TRBD2	NA	TGCGCCAGCAGCCAAGATGGGCCTAGCGGGGGGGTTAGCTCCTACAATGAGCAGTTCTTC	CASSQDGPSGGVSSYNEQFF
TRBV25-1	TRBJ2-1	NA	NA	TGTGCCAGCAGGGAACGGACACGTAGTAATGAGCAGTTCTTC	CASRERTRSNEQFF
TRBV27	TRBJ1-5	NA	NA	TGTGCCAGCAGTCTAGCTTATAGCAATCAGCCCCAGCATTTT	CASSLAYSNQPQHF
TRBV5-1	TRBJ2-1	TRBD2	few	TGCGCCAGCAGCTTGCAGATAGCAGCGGGGGTTTACAATGAGCAGTTCTTC	CASSLQIAAGVYNEQFF
TRBV19	TRBJ1-6	NA	NA	TGTGCCAGTAGTTCACACCGCAGGACAGCCTATAATTCACCCCTCCACTTT	CASSSHRRTAYNSPLHF
TRBV28	TRBJ1-1	NA	NA	TGTGCCAGCAGTCAGAACGACGGCAGGTTAGGCACTGAAGCTTTCTTT	CASSQNDGRLGTEAFF
TRBV19	TRBJ1-1	TRBD1	NA	TGTGCCAGTAGGGCCGGGACAGGGAAAAAGATGAACACTGAAGCTTTCTTT	CASRAGTGKKMNTEAFF
TRBV2	TRBJ2-7	TRBD1	NA	TGTGCCCTAGGCGAGGGGGCGTATGAGCAGTACTTC	CALGEGAYEQYF
TRBV6-5	TRBJ1-1	NA	few	TGTGCCAGCAGTTACTCGTTCCGCGGCACTGAAGCTTTCTTT	CASSYSFRGTEAFF
TRBV29-1	TRBJ2-6	NA	once	TGCAGCGCTTTCATCGGGGTGTACGGGGGTCCTTTCTCTGGGGCCAACGTCCTGACTTTC	CSAFIGVYGGPFSGANVLTF
TRBV7-8	TRBJ1-3	NA	NA	TGTGCCAGCAGCGTCCTCGGGGTTACTCCTTCTGGAAACACCATATATTTT	CASSVLGVTPSGNTIYF
TRBV6-5	TRBJ2-1	TRBD2	few	TGTGCCAGCAGTTACGGCGGGGGGGCCTTTGTCAATGAGCAGTTCTTC	CASSYGGGAFVNEQFF
TRBV19	TRBJ1-5	NA	NA	TGTGCCAGTAGTATCTTTCCGTCAGGGGCGAGTAATCAGCCCCAGCATTTT	CASSIFPSGASNQPQHF
TRBV6-5	TRBJ2-7	TRBD1	NA	TGTGCCAGCAGTTGGACAGGGCTCGAGCAGTACTTC	CASSWTGLEQYF
TRBV14	TRBJ1-6	TRBD1	NA	TGTGCCAGCAGCCCGAAGGGACAGGGTTTAAGGTCCTATAATTCACCCCTCCACTTT	CASSPKGQGLRSYNSPLHF
TRBV4-1	TRBJ1-2	TRBD1	NA	TGCGCCAGCAGCCAAGACCGAATACAGGGGAGACCTGATAACTATGGCTACACCTTC	CASSQDRIQGRPDNYGYTF
TRBV30	TRBJ1-1	NA	NA	TGTGCCTGGGGAGATCTAGACCGTGAAGCTTTCTTT	CAWGDLDREAFF
TRBV11-2	TRBJ1-2	NA	NA	TGTGCCAGCAGCTTAGAAGGCAGGGGATATGGCTACACCTTC	CASSLEGRGYGYTF
TRBV18	TRBJ1-2	TRBD1	NA	TGTGCCAGCTCACCGGTGAACAGGGGGTTGAACTATGGCTACACCTTC	CASSPVNRGLNYGYTF
TRBV27	TRBJ2-7	TRBD2	NA	TGTGCCAGCAGGCATTTACCGGGAGATAGGGACTACGGGCAGTACTTC	CASRHLPGDRDYGQYF
TRBV9	TRBJ1-6	NA	NA	TGTGCCAGCAGCGTAGGGGCCAGGGTAGATTCACCCCTCCACTTT	CASSVGARVDSPLHF
TRBV27	TRBJ2-7	TRBD1	NA	TGTGCCAGCAGTTTGGTTTCCTCAGGGGGCCCTTACGAGCAGTACTTC	CASSLVSSGGPYEQYF
TRBV5-1	TRBJ1-1	NA	NA	TGCGCCAGCAGCTTAGGACAGACATACACTGAAGCTTTCTTT	CASSLGQTYTEAFF
TRBV6-5	TRBJ1-2	TRBD1	NA	TGTGCCAGCAGTTACTCCGACAGGGAGGATGGCTACACCTTC	CASSYSDREDGYTF
TRBV4-3	TRBJ1-1	NA	NA	TGCGCCAGCAGCCAACGCGGCCAGGGTCGAACTGAAGCTTTCTTT	CASSQRGQGRTEAFF
TRBV19	TRBJ2-7	TRBD1	NA	TGTGCCAGTAGTATAGACCCCAGGGGGCCATTGACCGAGCAGTACTTC	CASSIDPRGPLTEQYF
TRBV7-9	TRBJ1-2	TRBD1	NA	TGTGCCAGCAAGTTACAGGGGGACTATGGCTACACCTTC	CASKLQGDYGYTF
TRBV14	TRBJ2-3	NA	NA	TGTGCCAGCAGCCAAGATCTAGGGGCCAAGGATACGCAGTATTTT	CASSQDLGAKDTQYF
TRBV7-2	TRBJ2-5	TRBD1	NA	TGTGCCAGCAGCCTACACCGTCCCGGGACAGGGTTGAAGACCCAGTACTTC	CASSLHRPGTGLKTQYF
TRBV7-6	TRBJ2-3	NA	NA	TGTGCCAGCAGCTTAGGTCAGGGCACAGATACGCAGTATTTT	CASSLGQGTDTQYF
TRBV6-5	TRBJ1-6	TRBD1	NA	TGTGCCAGCAGTTACCCCCAGGGGGGATCACCCCTCCACTTT	CASSYPQGGSPLHF
TRBV5-1	TRBJ1-1	TRBD1	NA	TGCGCCAGCAGCTTGGACAGGGGGCTTTACGGAGCTTTCTTT	CASSLDRGLYGAFF
TRBV12-5	TRBJ2-1	TRBD2	once	TGTGCTAGTGGTTTGGTACGCCTGGGACTAGCGGGGGGGCCGTCTTACAATGAGCAGTTCTTC	CASGLVRLGLAGGPSYNEQFF
TRBV27	TRBJ1-5	NA	NA	TGTGCCAGCAGTTTACAGGGCCAGCCCCAGCATTTT	CASSLQGQPQHF
TRBV25-1	TRBJ1-4	NA	few	TGTGCCAGCCAGGCTCCTAATAATGAAAAACTGTTTTTT	CASQAPNNEKLFF